This T cell receptor (beta chain) was captured by sequencing in a study of T cells in tumors after PD-1 blockade (dated by TCRdb to about 2019). For the wider study: Patients were excluded if they had prior checkpoint blockade, use of systemic immunosuppressants, or recent radiotherapy or other anti-cancer therapy within 4 weeks. Pembrolizumab 200 mg every 3 weeks or cemiplimab 350 mg every 2 weeks was administered to patients. Some patients also continued taking vismodegib 150 mg daily during anti-PD-1 treatment. On average, peripheral blood samples yielded fewer than 45,000 unique clonotypes and roughly 100,000 TCR templates (range about 23,000-270,000). Paired single-cell RNA and TCR sequencing was done in the study on site-matched tumors from patients with BCC or SCC, both before and after anti-PD-1 therapy. Bulk TCR sequencing was performed on 9 to 10 peripheral blood samples from about five patients to compare blood and tumor clonotypes. Clinical response was assessed using RECIST version 1.1. What the study reported, not specific to this receptor: Where the novel T cell clones came from was not determined, and possible sources could include lymphoid organs or rare unexpanded clones inside the tumor or in the tumor periphery. Approximately 38% of the TCR clonotypes from tumors also showed up in blood, and some novel exhausted tumor clones were present in pre-treatment blood, which suggests peripheral recruitment.

The immunoSEQ platform was used to carry out deep TCRbeta sequencing. Turning to the authors' computational methods: Only productive rearrangements were exported from the immunoSEQ Analyzer for further analysis. T cell phenotypes were assigned to bulk TCRbeta clonotypes by matching the clonotypes to single-cell RNA+TCR-seq clones with the same TCRbeta sequence. Clone enrichment in tumor was calculated as tumor frequency divided by PBMC frequency from bulk TCR sequencing. GLIPH was used to group TCRs into specificity groups, clusters of distinct TCRs likely recognizing common antigens via shared CDR3 motifs. TCRdb obtained this table from immuneACCESS and retained in-frame rearrangements with V and J assigned. These tables miss some clones; where compared with another copy, unresolved V genes account for less than half of the shortfall, and the remainder is unexplained. The V and J calls and the clone size are those of that table, but D and trimming were determined from the DNA. This sample holds approximately 63,000 clones; roughly 70% were observed only once. The ten largest clones take up approximately 4.8% of the sample.

About this clone: Its antigen target is currently unknown. No clone much larger than this one lies a single base away; base qualities are absent.

The time point tag for this specimen amounts to: after anti-PD-1 therapy. Genomic DNA extracted from tumor biopsies or peripheral blood was used for bulk TCRbeta sequencing, with input ranging from roughly 600 ng to 6,004 ng. All patients had histologically proven advanced or metastatic basal or squamous cell carcinoma and were poor candidates for surgical resection. The basal cell carcinoma cohort was made up of approximately twelve patients, and bulk tumor TCR sequencing was performed for roughly 8 of these patients. This TCR was recovered from a human donor with basal cell carcinoma. The sequencing here drew on PBMCs, taken after anti-PD-1 treatment.

CDR3 loop: CASTPRTSSDTQYF. The sequenced DNA is TGTGCCAGCACCCCCCGGACTAGTTCAGATACGCAGTATTTT. Recombination linked TRBV7-2 to TRBJ2-3, and TRBD2 matches 7 of the central bases. Per the germline V gene, SGHTA is the CDR1 and FQGNSA is the CDR2. The CDR3, cysteine through phenylalanine, is 14 amino acids long. Only the CDR3 DNA stays, 42 bases, in frame from base 1. Trimming takes 7 bases off V and 4 bases off J; junction bases not matched to a gene: 8.